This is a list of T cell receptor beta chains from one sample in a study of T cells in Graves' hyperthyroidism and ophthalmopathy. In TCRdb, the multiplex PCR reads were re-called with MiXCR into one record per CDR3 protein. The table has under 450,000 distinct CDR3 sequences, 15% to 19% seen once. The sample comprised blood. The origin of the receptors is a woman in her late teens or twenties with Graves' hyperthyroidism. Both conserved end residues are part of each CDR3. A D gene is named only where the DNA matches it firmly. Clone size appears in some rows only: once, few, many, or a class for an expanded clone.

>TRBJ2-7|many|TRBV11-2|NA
CASSYDSAWEQYF
TGTGCCAGCAGCTATGATTCTGCGTGGGAGCAGTACTTC
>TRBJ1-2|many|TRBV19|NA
CASSDRPNYGYTF
TGTGCCAGTAGCGACAGGCCCAACTATGGCTACACCTTC
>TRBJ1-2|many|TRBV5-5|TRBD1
CASSAGQAGYTF
TGTGCCAGCAGCGCTGGACAGGCTGGCTACACCTTC
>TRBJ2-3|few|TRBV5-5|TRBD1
CASSLADRGRNTQYF
TGTGCCAGCAGCTTGGCGGACAGGGGGCGAAATACGCAGTATTTT
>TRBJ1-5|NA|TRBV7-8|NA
CASSSHLQGGQPQHF
TGTGCCAGCAGTTCACACCTCCAGGGAGGACAGCCCCAGCATTTT
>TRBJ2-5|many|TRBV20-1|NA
CSALARREPQYF
TGCAGTGCCTTGGCCCGCCGTGAACCCCAGTACTTC
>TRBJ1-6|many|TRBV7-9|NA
CASSLGVPNSPLHF
TGTGCCAGCAGCTTAGGGGTCCCAAATTCACCCCTCCACTTT
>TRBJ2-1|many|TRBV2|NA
CASSEEQGRYNEQFF
TGTGCCAGCAGTGAAGAACAGGGCAGGTACAATGAGCAGTTCTTC
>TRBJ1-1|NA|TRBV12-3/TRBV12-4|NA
CASSQGRAYTEAFF
TGTGCCAGCAGTCAGGGACGGGCCTACACTGAAGCTTTCTTT
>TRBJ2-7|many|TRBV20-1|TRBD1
CSASRDRTYEQYF
TGCAGTGCTAGTCGGGACAGGACCTACGAGCAGTACTTC
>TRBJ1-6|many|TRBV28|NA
CASRPRGGPSSPLHF
TGTGCCAGCAGACCTCGCGGAGGGCCGAGTTCACCCCTCCACTTT
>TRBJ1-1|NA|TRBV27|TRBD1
CASSWTGWEDTEAFF
TGTGCCAGCAGTTGGACAGGGTGGGAGGACACTGAAGCTTTCTTT
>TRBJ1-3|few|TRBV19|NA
CASSPTASGNTIYF
TGTGCCAGTAGCCCGACAGCCTCTGGAAACACCATATATTTT
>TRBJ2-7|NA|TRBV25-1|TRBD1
CASSPRPGTGVTYEQYF
TGTGCCAGCAGTCCTCGACCCGGGACAGGGGTAACCTACGAGCAGTACTTC
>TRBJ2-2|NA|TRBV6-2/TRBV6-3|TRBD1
CASSYIGGDAGELFF
TGTGCCAGCAGTTACATAGGGGGCGACGCCGGGGAGCTGTTTTTT
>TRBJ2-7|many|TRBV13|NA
CASSLQGLSSYEQYF
TGTGCCAGCAGCTTGCAGGGCCTGAGCTCCTACGAGCAGTACTTC
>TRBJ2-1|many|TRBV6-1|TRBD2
CASSEDAGGHDEQFF
TGTGCCAGCAGTGAAGACGCGGGGGGGCATGATGAGCAGTTCTTC
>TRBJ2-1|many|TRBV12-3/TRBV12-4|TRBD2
CASSWTRRQQFF
TGTGCCAGCAGTTGGACTAGGCGCCAGCAGTTCTTC
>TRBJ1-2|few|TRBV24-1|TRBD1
CATSDSRGPVTSYTF
TGTGCCACCAGTGACTCCAGGGGGCCGGTCACCTCATACACCTTC
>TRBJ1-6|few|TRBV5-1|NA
CASSLELGVGNSPLHF
TGCGCCAGCAGCTTGGAACTGGGAGTGGGTAATTCACCCCTCCACTTT
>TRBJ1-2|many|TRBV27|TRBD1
CASSLRITGGRNYGYTF
TGTGCCAGCAGTTTACGAATCACAGGGGGCAGGAACTATGGCTACACCTTC
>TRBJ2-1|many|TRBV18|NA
CASSPRGTSYNEQFF
TGTGCCAGCTCACCCAGAGGTACCTCCTACAATGAGCAGTTCTTC
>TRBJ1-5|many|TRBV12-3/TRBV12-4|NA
CASSFYSPKNQPQHF
TGTGCCAGCAGTTTTTACAGTCCCAAGAATCAGCCCCAGCATTTT
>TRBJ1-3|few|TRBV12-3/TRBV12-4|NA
CASSAVQRIRDGRNTIYF
TGTGCCAGCAGCGCTGTACAAAGGATCCGGGACGGTAGAAACACCATATATTTT
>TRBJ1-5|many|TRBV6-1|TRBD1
CATWTGGVNQPQHF
TGTGCCACCTGGACAGGGGGCGTCAATCAGCCCCAGCATTTT
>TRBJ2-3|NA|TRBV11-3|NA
CASSSDPTDTQYF
TGTGCCAGCAGCTCGGACCCCACAGATACGCAGTATTTT
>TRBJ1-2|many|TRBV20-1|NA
CSAGGTHGLGYGYTF
TGCAGTGCTGGCGGGACACACGGACTAGGCTATGGCTACACCTTC
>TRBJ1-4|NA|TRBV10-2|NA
CASSERSGADEKLFF
TGCGCCAGCAGTGAGCGATCGGGGGCGGACGAAAAACTGTTTTTT
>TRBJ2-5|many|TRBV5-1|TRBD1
CASSGGQGYQETQYF
TGCGCCAGCAGCGGGGGACAGGGCTACCAAGAGACCCAGTACTTC
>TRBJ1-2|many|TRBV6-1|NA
CASSSVANYGYTF
TGTGCCAGCAGTTCCGTAGCTAACTATGGCTACACCTTC
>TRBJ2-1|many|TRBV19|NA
CASRDPRGGRSYNEQFF
TGTGCCAGTAGGGACCCGAGGGGAGGACGCTCCTACAATGAGCAGTTCTTC
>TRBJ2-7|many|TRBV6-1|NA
CASSEDGSFYEQYF
TGTGCCAGCAGTGAAGACGGGAGCTTTTACGAGCAGTACTTC
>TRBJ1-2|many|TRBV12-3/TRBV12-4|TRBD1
CASSWRQGLGGYTF
TGTGCCAGCAGTTGGAGACAGGGGCTGGGTGGCTACACCTTC
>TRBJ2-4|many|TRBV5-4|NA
CASSLDSVGAGHIQYF
TGTGCCAGCAGCTTGGATTCTGTGGGGGCGGGACACATTCAGTACTTC
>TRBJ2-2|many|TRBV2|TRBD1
CAGRTGVGTGELFF
TGTGCCGGCCGGACAGGGGTAGGCACCGGGGAGCTGTTTTTT
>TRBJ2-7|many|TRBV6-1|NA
CASSDNFPYEQYF
TGTGCCAGCAGTGACAACTTCCCCTACGAGCAGTACTTC
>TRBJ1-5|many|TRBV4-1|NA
CASSHRGLGNQPQHF
TGCGCCAGCAGCCATAGAGGGTTGGGCAATCAGCCCCAGCATTTT
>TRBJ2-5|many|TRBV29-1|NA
CSGAKGDQETQYF
TGCAGCGGGGCGAAGGGAGACCAAGAGACCCAGTACTTC
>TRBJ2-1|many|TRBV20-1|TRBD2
CSARTSGGHNEQFF
TGCAGTGCTCGGACTAGCGGGGGCCACAATGAGCAGTTCTTC
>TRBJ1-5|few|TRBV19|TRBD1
CASSIDHRGLDQPQHF
TGTGCCAGTAGTATAGACCACAGGGGGCTTGATCAGCCCCAGCATTTT
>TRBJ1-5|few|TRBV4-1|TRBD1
CASSQDQGATQPQHF
TGCGCCAGCAGCCAGGATCAGGGGGCGACTCAGCCCCAGCATTTT
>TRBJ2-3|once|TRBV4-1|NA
CASSQVGGAGTDTQYF
TGCGCCAGCAGCCAAGTGGGGGGGGCAGGCACAGATACGCAGTATTTT
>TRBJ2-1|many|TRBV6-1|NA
CASSTGLASSYNEQFF
TGTGCCAGCAGTACCGGGCTAGCGAGCTCCTACAATGAGCAGTTCTTC
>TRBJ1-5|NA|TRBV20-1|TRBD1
CSAGSGGFRQPQHF
TGCAGTGCGGGCTCAGGGGGCTTTAGACAGCCCCAGCATTTT
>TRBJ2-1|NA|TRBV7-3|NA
CASSPGGGTYNEQFF
TGTGCCAGCAGCCCGGGGGGCGGGACCTACAATGAGCAGTTCTTC
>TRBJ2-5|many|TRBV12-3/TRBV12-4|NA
CASSFELASTQYF
TGTGCCAGCAGTTTTGAGCTAGCCTCGACCCAGTACTTC
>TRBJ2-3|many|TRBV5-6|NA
CASSLGQGGRGADTQYF
TGTGCCAGCAGCTTGGGGCAGGGCGGAAGGGGCGCAGATACGCAGTATTTT
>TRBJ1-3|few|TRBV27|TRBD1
CASRATGGSGNTIYF
TGTGCCAGCAGAGCTACAGGGGGCAGTGGAAACACCATATATTTT
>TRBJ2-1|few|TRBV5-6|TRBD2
CASSTGTSGFNEQFF
TGTGCCAGCAGTACCGGGACTAGCGGTTTCAATGAGCAGTTCTTC